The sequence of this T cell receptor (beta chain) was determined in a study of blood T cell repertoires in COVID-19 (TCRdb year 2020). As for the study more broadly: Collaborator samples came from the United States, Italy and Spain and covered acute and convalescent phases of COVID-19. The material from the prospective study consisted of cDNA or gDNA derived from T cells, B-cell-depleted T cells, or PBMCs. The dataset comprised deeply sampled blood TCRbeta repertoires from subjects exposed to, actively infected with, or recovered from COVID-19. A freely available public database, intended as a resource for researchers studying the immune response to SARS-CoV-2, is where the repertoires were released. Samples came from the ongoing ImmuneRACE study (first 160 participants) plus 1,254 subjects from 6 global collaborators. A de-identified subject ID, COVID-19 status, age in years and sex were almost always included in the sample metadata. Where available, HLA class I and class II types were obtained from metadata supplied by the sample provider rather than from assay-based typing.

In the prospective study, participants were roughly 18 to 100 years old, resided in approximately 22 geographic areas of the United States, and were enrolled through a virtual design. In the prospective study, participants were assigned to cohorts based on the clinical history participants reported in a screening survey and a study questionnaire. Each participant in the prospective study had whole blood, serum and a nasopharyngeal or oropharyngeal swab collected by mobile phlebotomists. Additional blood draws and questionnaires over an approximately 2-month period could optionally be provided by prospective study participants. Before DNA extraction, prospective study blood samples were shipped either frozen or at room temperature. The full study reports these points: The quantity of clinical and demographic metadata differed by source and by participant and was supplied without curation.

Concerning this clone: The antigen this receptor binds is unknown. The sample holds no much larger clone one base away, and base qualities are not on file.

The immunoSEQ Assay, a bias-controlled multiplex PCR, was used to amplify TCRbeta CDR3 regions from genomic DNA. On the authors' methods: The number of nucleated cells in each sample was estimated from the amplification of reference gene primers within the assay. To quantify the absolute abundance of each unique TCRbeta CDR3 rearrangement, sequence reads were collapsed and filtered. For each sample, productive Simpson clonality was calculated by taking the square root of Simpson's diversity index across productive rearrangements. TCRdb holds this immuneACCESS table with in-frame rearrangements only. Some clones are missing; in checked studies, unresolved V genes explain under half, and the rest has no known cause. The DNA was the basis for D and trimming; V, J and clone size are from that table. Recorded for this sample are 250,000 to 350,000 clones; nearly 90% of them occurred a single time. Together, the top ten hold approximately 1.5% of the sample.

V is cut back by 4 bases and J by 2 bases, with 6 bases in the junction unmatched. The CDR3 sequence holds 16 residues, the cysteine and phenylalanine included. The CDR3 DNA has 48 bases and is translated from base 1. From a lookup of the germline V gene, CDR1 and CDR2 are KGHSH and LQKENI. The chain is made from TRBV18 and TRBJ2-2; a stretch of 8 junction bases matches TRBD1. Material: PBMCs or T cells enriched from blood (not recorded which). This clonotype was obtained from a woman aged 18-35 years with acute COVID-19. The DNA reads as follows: TGTGCCAGCTCACGGACAGGGCCATACAACACCGGGGAGCTGTTTTTT. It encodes CASSRTGPYNTGELFF.